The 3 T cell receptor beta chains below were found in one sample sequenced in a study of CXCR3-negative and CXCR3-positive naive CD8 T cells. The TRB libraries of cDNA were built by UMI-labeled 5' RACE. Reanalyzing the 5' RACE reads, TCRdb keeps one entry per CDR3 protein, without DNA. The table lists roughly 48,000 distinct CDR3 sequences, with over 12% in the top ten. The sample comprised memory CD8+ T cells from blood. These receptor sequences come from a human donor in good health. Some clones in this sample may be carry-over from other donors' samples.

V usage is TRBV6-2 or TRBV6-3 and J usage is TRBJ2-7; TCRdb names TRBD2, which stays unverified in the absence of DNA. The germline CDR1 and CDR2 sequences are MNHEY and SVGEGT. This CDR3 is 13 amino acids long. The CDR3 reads CASSSGQPYEQYF.

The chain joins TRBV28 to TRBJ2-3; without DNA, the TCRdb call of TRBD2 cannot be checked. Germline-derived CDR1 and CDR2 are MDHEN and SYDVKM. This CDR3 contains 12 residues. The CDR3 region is CASSSSPDTQYF.

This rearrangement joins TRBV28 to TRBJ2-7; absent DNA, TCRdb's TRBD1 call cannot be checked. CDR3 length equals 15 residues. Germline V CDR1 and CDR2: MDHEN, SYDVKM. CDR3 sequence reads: CASSFPGQGMNEQYF.